These 22 T cell receptor beta chains were all obtained from the same sample, sequenced in a study of cytomegalovirus exposure and HLA in healthy donors. PCR primers comprised 60 Vbeta and 13 Jbeta primers. The assay was immunoSEQ multiplex PCR, and TCRdb's table has in-frame clones only and misses some. The sample holds about 120,000 clones, 70% to 80% seen once. Input material: PBMCs. The receptors come from a woman aged 40-49 years in good health and CMV-seropositive.

The V call is TRBV5-8, the J call TRBJ1-5; the D gene is possibly TRBD1 (5 bases). Germline V CDR1 and CDR2: SGHTS, YDEGEE. This CDR3 contains 13 residues. Deletions cut 4 bases from V and 10 bases from J, with 15 bases between. CDR3 DNA: TGTGCCAGCAGCCGGGCCGGGGGAGAACCCCAGCATTTT. Protein: CASSRAGGEPQHF.

The chain couples TRBV4-1 to TRBJ1-1, with D possibly being TRBD1 (5 bases). Per the germline V gene, CDR1 is MGHRA and CDR2 is YSYEKL. The CDR3 runs 15 residues. V lost 3 bases to trimming and J lost 3 bases, with 14 bases between them. CDR3 in amino acids: CASSQPGQRYTEAFF. In nucleotides, the CDR3 is TGCGCCAGCAGCCAGCCAGGGCAAAGATACACTGAAGCTTTCTTT.

The table lists this clone with a count of one. The V and J genes are TRBV11-2 and TRBJ1-2, with D perhaps matching TRBD1 (5 bases). V lost 4 bases and J lost 12, with 24 bases in between. The CDR3 is 15 residues long. Germline loops: CDR1 SGHAT, CDR2 FQNNGV. The CDR3 DNA reads as TGTGCCAGCAGCTCCCCAGGCAGGGCCCCAAATGTAAACACCTTC. Its protein is CASSSPGRAPNVNTF.

J is TRBJ2-1 and V is TRBV7-8, with 9 bases that match TRBD1. CDR1 and CDR2 (germline): SGHVS, FQNEAQ. With 6 bases clipped from V and 5 bases from J, the junction kept 8 bases outside the gene matches. The CDR3 has 15 residues. CDR3 sequence reads: CASRGDRVMNNEQFF. For the CDR3, the DNA is TGTGCCAGCAGAGGGGACAGGGTCATGAACAATGAGCAGTTCTTC.

The rearrangement uses TRBV29-1 and TRBJ2-1; D is possibly TRBD2 (7 bases). Germline CDR1 and CDR2: SQVTM and ANQGSEA. V was shortened by 7 bases and J by 8 bases, with 21 bases between the two germline ends. The CDR3 covers 14 residues. The CDR3 DNA reads TGCAGCGCGACCGGAGGGGGGGTGGGGGATGAGCAGTTCTTC. It codes for CSATGGGVGDEQFF.

The chain combines TRBV6-1 with TRBJ1-4, with 7 bases matching TRBD1. From germline, CDR1 is MNHNS and CDR2 SASEGT. V shed 4 bases and J 7 bases; nucleotides not matched to a gene: 6. This CDR3 has 14 residues. CDR3 nucleotides: TGTGCCAGCAGTGTGACAGGGAGTGTTGAAAAACTGTTTTTT. Its translation: CASSVTGSVEKLFF.

The chain uses TRBV30 and TRBJ1-4, with 9 bases lining up with TRBD1. The trim removed 0 bases at V and 8 bases at J, leaving 7 bases unmatched. The CDR3 consists of 15 residues. In germline, CDR1 is GTSNPN, CDR2 SVGIG (reference sequence). The CDR3 bases are TGTGCCTGGAGTGTACCCCGGGACAGGGACGAAAAACTGTTTTTT. Translating it yields CAWSVPRDRDEKLFF.

The V and J genes are TRBV4-1 and TRBJ2-7; possible D gene TRBD1, 6 bases. The V gene's germline CDR1 is MGHRA and CDR2 YSYEKL. The CDR3 has 18 residues. Trimming cost V 2 bases and J 0 bases, with 20 bases left between them. The DNA of the CDR3 is TGCGCCAGCAGCCAATTACTACCGACAGGCGCAAGCTCCTACGAGCAGTACTTC. Its translation is CASSQLLPTGASSYEQYF.

The chain couples TRBV19 to TRBJ1-5; weak D call: TRBD1 (5 bases). Between the trimmed V and J ends, which lost 7 bases and 2 bases, there was a span of 15 bases. The CDR3 contains 15 residues. Germline CDR1 reads LNHDA; CDR2 reads SQIVND (reference sequence). DNA for the CDR3: TGTGCCAGTACCCACGGGGGGTTGGGCAATCAGCCCCAGCATTTT. This sequence encodes CASTHGGLGNQPQHF.

J is TRBJ1-1 and V is TRBV6-5; TRBD1 agrees at 12 bases. The V gene end was trimmed by 1 base and the J gene end by 5 bases; junction bases not matched to a gene: 5. Germline V CDR1 and CDR2: MNHEY, SVGAGI. The CDR3 consists of 16 residues. The CDR3 DNA reads TGTGCCAGCAGTTACTTGGGACAGGGGGCGGGAACTGAAGCTTTCTTT. Encoded protein: CASSYLGQGAGTEAFF.

The gene calls are TRBV7-2 and TRBJ2-5; 7 bases align to TRBD2. V dropped 5 bases and J dropped 1; count of bases not matched to a gene: 10. The CDR3 covers 16 residues. Germline V gene sequence: CDR1 SGHTA, CDR2 FQGNSA. The CDR3 here is CASSPNRGLGQETQYF. DNA of the CDR3: TGTGCCAGCAGCCCGAACCGCGGACTAGGCCAAGAGACCCAGTACTTC.

This clone showed up just a few times. This chain links TRBV25-1 with TRBJ2-7, with D tentatively TRBD1 (6 bases). The germline CDR1 and CDR2 sequences are MGHDK and SYGVNS. CDR3 length equals 13 residues. The V gene lost 4 bases and the J gene lost 4 bases, with 11 bases spanning the gap. CDR3 nucleotide sequence: TGTGCCAGCAGTGGTGGGGGCGTTTACGAGCAGTACTTC. It codes for CASSGGGVYEQYF.

The chain employs TRBV5-1 and TRBJ2-5; TRBD2 agrees at 7 bases. The V gene end was trimmed by 0 bases and the J gene end by 2 bases; junction bases not matched to a gene: 10. Germline V gene sequence: CDR1 SGHRS, CDR2 YFSETQ. CDR3 length: 17 amino acids. The CDR3 reads CASSLGGGSNEQETQYF. The CDR3 bases are TGCGCCAGCAGCTTGGGCGGGGGAAGTAATGAGCAAGAGACCCAGTACTTC.

The gene calls are TRBV29-1 and TRBJ2-7, with 8 bases aligning to TRBD2. Trimming removed 8 bases from V and 3 bases from J; junction bases left unmatched: 9. The V gene's germline CDR1 is SQVTM and CDR2 ANQGSEA. CDR3 length: 13 residues. In nucleotides, the CDR3 is TGCAGCCCCGAGCGGGGGACCAGCTACGAGCAGTACTTC. Its protein is CSPERGTSYEQYF.

This clone appeared a single time. The chain joins TRBV15 to TRBJ2-7; D not resolved. The CDR3 is 12 residues long. Germline CDR1 is LNHNV and CDR2 is YYDKDF (reference sequence). V was shortened by 1 base and J by 3 bases, with 4 bases between the two germline ends. Here the CDR3 DNA reads TGTGCCACCAGCAGAGTTAGCTACGAGCAGTACTTC. As protein: CATSRVSYEQYF.

This clone occurred once. The chain is built from TRBV5-5 and TRBJ1-6, with 9 bases aligning to TRBD1. V was clipped by 4 bases and J by 7 bases; unmatched bases: 6. This CDR3 is 15 amino acids long. Germline V CDR1 and CDR2: SGHKS, YYEKEE (reference sequence). DNA for the CDR3: TGTGCCAGCAGCAGGACCGGGACAGGGAATTCACCCCTCCACTTT. Protein product: CASSRTGTGNSPLHF.

The V call is TRBV27, the J call TRBJ1-4; TRBD1 is a possible D gene (6 bases). The CDR3 sequence is 14 residues long. Trimming removed 7 bases from V and 5 bases from J, with 14 bases in between. Germline CDR1 and CDR2: MNHEY and SMNVEV (reference sequence). This chain's CDR3 is CASKLQGANEKLFF. The CDR3 nucleotides are TGTGCCAGCAAACTACAGGGCGCAAATGAAAAACTGTTTTTT.

The chain combines TRBV15 with TRBJ2-1; D might be TRBD2 (5 bases). V lost 1 base to trimming and J lost 5 bases, with 9 bases between them. Germline lookup yields CDR1 LNHNV and CDR2 YYDKDF (reference sequence). This CDR3 contains 14 residues. Written as DNA, the CDR3 is TGTGCCACCAGCAGAGTGGACGGGGACAATGAGCAGTTCTTC. Protein product: CATSRVDGDNEQFF. Full variable domain (remainder filled in from reference TRBV15 and TRBJ2-1): DAMVIQNPRYQVTQFGKPVTLSCSQTLNHNVMYWYQQKSSQAPKLLFHYYDKDFNNEADTPDNFQSRRPNTSFCFLDIRSPGLGDTAMYLCATSRVDGDNEQFFGPGTRLTVL.

This clone was picked up a small number of times. The gene calls are TRBV6-5 and TRBJ1-5; D gene unclear. Germline assignment: CDR1 MNHEY and CDR2 SVGAGI. The CDR3 runs 13 residues. Trimming pared 5 bases from V and 9 bases from J, leaving 14 bases between. The chain's CDR3 is CASSPKTPSPQHF. DNA for the CDR3: TGTGCCAGCAGTCCCAAGACTCCTTCGCCCCAGCATTTT.

This chain links TRBV9 with TRBJ2-1; TRBD2 is a possible D gene (7 bases). Germline CDR1 is SGDLS and CDR2 is YYNGEE. CDR3 length equals 14 residues. Trimming took off 3 bases at V and 6 bases at J, with 13 bases between the two ends. The CDR3, as DNA: TGTGCCAGCAGCGGGGGGGCGGGAGTCAATGAGCAGTTCTTC. Translated, it gives CASSGGAGVNEQFF.

The rearrangement joins TRBV6-5 to TRBJ2-1; 7 bases match TRBD2. Germline CDR1 and CDR2: MNHEY and SVGAGI. The CDR3 sequence is 14 residues long. Germline trimming cut 6 bases from V and 5 bases from J; bases unmatched to any gene: 7. The CDR3 protein is CASSPGLADNEQFF. CDR3 coding DNA: TGTGCCAGCAGCCCGGGGCTAGCGGACAATGAGCAGTTCTTC.

The sample holds a few counts of this clone. The rearrangement joins TRBV7-9 to TRBJ2-1; 9 bases line up with TRBD2. Germline-derived CDR1 and CDR2 are SEHNR and FQNEAQ (reference sequence). This CDR3 spans 16 amino acids. J lost 6 bases, V lost 5 bases, and 11 bases had no gene match. The CDR3 bases are TGTGCCAGCAGCCCATGGGGCGGGAGGGCGGGCAATGAGCAGTTCTTC. As protein: CASSPWGGRAGNEQFF.